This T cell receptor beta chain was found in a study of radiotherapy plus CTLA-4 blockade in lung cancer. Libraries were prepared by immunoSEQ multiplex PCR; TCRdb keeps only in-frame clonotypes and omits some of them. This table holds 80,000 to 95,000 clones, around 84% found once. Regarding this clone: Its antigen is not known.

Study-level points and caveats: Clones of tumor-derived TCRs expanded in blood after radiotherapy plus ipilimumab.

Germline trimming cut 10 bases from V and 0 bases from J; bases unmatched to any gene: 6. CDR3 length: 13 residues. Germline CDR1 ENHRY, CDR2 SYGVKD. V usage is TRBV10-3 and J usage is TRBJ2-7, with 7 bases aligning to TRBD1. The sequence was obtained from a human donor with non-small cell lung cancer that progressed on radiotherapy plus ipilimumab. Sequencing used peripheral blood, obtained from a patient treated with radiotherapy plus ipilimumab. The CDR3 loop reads CATQTGSSYEQYF. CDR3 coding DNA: TGTGCCACTCAGACAGGGAGCTCCTACGAGCAGTACTTC.